The source of this T cell receptor (beta chain) is a study of T-cell reconstitution after alpha-beta-depleted transplantation in children. Germline CDR1 reads SGHTA; CDR2 reads FQGNSA. This CDR3 contains 16 residues. The V gene lost 2 bases and the J gene lost 0 bases, with 11 bases spanning the gap. Preparing the TCRbeta library involved the use of unique molecular identifiers. TCRdb re-called the PCR reads through MiXCR, storing one row per CDR3 protein. The sample lists approximately 85,000 distinct CDR3 sequences, less than 15% occurring once. This clonotype was counted ten times or more. V and J are TRBV7-2 and TRBJ1-5, with a tentative D call TRBD1 (6 bases). The sequencing used PBMCs, mostly from graft donor cells, collected 180 days after TCRalphabeta/CD19-depleted stem cell transplant. The receptor comes from a male patient aged 2-15 years who had a stem cell transplant for acute lymphoblastic leukemia, so the T cells may come from the graft donor. For the CDR3, the DNA is TGTGCCAGCAGCTTAAGGCGGACAGTTAGCAATCAGCCCCAGCATTTT. This sequence encodes CASSLRRTVSNQPQHF.